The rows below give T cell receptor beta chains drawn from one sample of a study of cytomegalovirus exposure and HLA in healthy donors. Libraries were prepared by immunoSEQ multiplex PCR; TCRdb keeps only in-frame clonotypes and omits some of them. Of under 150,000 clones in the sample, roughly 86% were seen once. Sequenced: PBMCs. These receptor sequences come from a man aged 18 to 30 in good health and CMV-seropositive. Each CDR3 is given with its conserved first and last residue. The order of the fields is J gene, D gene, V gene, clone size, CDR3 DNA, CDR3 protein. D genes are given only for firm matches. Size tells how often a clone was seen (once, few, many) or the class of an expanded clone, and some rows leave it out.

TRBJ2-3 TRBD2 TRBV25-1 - TGTGCCAGCAGTGAATTGGGCGGGGGGGGTGCAGATACGCAGTATTTT CASSELGGGGADTQYF
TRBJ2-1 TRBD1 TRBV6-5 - TGTGCCAGCAAACCCGGGACAGGCTCCTACAATGAGCAGTTCTTC CASKPGTGSYNEQFF
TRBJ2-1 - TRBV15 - TGTGCCACCAGCAGAGATATGGCAGGGAAATACAATGAGCAGTTCTTC CATSRDMAGKYNEQFF
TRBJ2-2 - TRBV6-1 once TGTGCCAGCAGTGAAGCCGCCCGCCTTCTAGCGCTACAGACCGGGGAGCTGTTTTTT CASSEAARLLALQTGELFF
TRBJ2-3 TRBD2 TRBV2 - TGTGCCAGCAGTGAACTAGCGGGAGGCGCAAAAGCGCAGTATTTT CASSELAGGAKAQYF
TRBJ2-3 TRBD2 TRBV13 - TGTGCCAGCAGCACTTTAGCGGGAGGGGGGGAAGCAGATACGCAGTATTTT CASSTLAGGGEADTQYF
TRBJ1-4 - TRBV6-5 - TGTGCCAGCAGCCGGGGAATCGGAGAAAAACTGTTTTTT CASSRGIGEKLFF
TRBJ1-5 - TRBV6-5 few TGTGCCAGCAGGGCCGACAGGTGTTGTTCACCCCAGCATTTT CASRADRCCSPQHF
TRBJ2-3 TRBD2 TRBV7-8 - TGTGCCAGCAGCCCCTTTAAGGCGGGAGGGCCACTTAGTGATACGCAGTATTTT CASSPFKAGGPLSDTQYF
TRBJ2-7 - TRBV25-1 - TGTGCCAGCAGTGGCTGGAGCTCCTACGAGCAGTACTTC CASSGWSSYEQYF
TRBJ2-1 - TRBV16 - TGTGCCAGCAGCCAAGGTCAGGGCTCCTACAATGAGCAGTTCTTC CASSQGQGSYNEQFF
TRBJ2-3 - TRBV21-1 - TGTGCCAGCAGCAAAGTGGGGCCACTAGCGGGAGTGTCGACAGATACGCAGTATTTT CASSKVGPLAGVSTDTQYF
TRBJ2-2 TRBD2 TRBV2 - TGTGCCAGCACTCTCCGGGGGGGAAGCACCCGGGAGCTGTTTTTT CASTLRGGSTRELFF
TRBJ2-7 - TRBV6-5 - TGTGCCAGCAGTTACGTATATAGCGGTGGTAGCTACGAGCAGTACTTC CASSYVYSGGSYEQYF
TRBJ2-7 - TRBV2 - TGTGCCAGCAGTGAAGCGCTTCTTTGGGAGCTGACCTCCTACGAGCAGTACTTC CASSEALLWELTSYEQYF
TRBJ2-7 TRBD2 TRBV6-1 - TGTGCCAGCTTCGGGGGGGTGGCCTACGAGCAGTACTTC CASFGGVAYEQYF